This record covers a single TCR beta chain. The antigen is undetermined. Clones were read by immunoSEQ multiplex PCR, and TCRdb kept only the in-frame ones, dropping some. The sample lists 200,000 or so clones, 94% occurring once. The record originates from a study of T cell responses to AZD1222 COVID-19 vaccine. Study details: Samples with a second dose at about 4 or about 12 weeks were pooled together. Regarding the study as a whole: After the peak T cell response, and only then, were repertoires sampled. Only a handful of AZD1222 recipients were seropositive at baseline. CD4 TCRs associated with vaccination spanned spike, dominating at 160-218 and 743-854.

The germline CDR1 and CDR2 sequences are MDHEN and SYDVKM. The CDR3 is 12 residues long. V lost 2 bases and J 3 bases, leaving 5 bases between the germline ends. The source of this sequence is an adult in good health. The genes are TRBV28 and TRBJ2-7; no clear D. The sequenced sample was peripheral blood, obtained on day 0 of AZD1222 vaccination. CDR3: CASSLRSYEQYF. CDR3 in DNA: TGTGCCAGCAGTTTACGCAGCTACGAGCAGTACTTC.